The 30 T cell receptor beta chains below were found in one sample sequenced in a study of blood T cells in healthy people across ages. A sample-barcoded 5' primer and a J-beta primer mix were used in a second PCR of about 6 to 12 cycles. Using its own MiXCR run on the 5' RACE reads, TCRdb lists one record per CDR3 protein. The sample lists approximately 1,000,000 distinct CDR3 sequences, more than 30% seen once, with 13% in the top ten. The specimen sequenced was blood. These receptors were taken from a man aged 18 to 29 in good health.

In DNA, the CDR3 is TGTGCCAGCAGTAAGCAGCGCTCCTACAATGAGCAGTACTTC. Its protein is CASSKQRSYNEQYF. This chain connects TRBV6-5 to TRBJ2-7; D is ambiguous. Germline CDR1 reads MNHEY; CDR2 reads SVGAGI. Trimming removed 5 bases from V and 7 bases from J, with 18 bases in between. The CDR3 length is 14 residues.

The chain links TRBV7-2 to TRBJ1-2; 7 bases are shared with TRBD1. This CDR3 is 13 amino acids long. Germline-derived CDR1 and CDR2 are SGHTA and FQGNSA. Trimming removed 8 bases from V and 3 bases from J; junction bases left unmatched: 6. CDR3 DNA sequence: TGTGCCAGCCAGGACAGGCGGGACTATGGCTACACCTTC. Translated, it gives CASQDRRDYGYTF.

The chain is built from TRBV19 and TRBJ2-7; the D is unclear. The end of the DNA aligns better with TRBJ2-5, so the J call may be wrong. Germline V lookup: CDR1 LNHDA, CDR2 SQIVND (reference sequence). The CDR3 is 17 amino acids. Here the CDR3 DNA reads TGTGCCAGTAGTATGGTTTTGCGATTAAGCCAAGGGGAGACCCAGTACTTC. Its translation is CASSMVLRLSQGETQYF.

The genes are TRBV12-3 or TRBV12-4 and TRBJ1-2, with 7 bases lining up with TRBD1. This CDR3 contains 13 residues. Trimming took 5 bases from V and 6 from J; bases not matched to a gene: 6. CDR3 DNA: TGTGCCAGCAGTGACAGGGAATTGGATGGCTACACCTTC. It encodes CASSDRELDGYTF.

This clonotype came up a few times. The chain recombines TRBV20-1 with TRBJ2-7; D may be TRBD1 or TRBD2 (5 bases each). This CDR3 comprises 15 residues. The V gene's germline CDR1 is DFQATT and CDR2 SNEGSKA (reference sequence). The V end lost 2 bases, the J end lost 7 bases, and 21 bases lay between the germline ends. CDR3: CSARHTGTSAVEQYF. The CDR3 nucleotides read TGCAGTGCTAGACACACCGGGACCTCCGCCGTGGAGCAGTACTTC.

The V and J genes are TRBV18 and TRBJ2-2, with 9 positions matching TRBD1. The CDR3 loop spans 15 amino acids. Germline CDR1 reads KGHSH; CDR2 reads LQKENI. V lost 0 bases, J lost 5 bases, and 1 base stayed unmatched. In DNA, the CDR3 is TGTGCCAGCTCACCACCAGGACAGGGGACCGGGGAGCTGTTTTTT. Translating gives CASSPPGQGTGELFF.

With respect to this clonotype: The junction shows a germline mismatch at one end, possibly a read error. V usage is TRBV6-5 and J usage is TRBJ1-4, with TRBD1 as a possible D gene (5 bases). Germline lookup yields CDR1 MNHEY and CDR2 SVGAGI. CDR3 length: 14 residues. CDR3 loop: CASSDSGRDEKLFF. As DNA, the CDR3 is TGTGCCAGCAGTGACTCGGGACGGGATGAAAAACTGTTTTTT.

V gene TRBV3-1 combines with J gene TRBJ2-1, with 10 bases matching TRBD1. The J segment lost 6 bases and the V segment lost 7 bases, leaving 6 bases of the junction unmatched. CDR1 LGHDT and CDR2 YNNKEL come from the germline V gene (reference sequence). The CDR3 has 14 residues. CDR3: CASNRRTGGNEQFF. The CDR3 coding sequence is TGTGCCAGCAATCGAAGGACAGGGGGCAATGAGCAGTTCTTC.

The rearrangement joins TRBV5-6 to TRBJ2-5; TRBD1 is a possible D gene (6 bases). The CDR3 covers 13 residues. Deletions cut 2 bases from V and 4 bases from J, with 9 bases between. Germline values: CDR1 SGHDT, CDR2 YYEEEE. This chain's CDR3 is CASSLQGPETQYF. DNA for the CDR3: TGTGCCAGCAGCTTACAGGGTCCAGAGACCCAGTACTTC.

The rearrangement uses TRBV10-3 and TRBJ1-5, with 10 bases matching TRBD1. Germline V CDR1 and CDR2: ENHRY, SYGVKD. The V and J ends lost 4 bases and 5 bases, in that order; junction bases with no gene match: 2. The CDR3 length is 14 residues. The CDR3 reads CAISGTGGDQPQHF. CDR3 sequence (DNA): TGTGCCATCAGTGGGACAGGGGGAGATCAGCCCCAGCATTTT.

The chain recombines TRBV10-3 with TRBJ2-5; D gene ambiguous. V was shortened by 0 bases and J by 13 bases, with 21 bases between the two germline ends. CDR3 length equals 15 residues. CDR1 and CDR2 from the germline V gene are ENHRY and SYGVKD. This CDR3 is CAISESRTVSYERYF. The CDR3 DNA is TGTGCCATCAGTGAGTCGAGGACGGTCTCCTACGAGCGGTACTTC.

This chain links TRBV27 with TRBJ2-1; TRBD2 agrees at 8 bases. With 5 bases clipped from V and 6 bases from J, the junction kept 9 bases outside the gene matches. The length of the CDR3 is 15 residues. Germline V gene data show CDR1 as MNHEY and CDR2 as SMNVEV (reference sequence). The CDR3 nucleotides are TGTGCCAGCAGTCCCCTCGGGGGGGGCCTCAATGAGCAGTTCTTC. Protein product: CASSPLGGGLNEQFF.

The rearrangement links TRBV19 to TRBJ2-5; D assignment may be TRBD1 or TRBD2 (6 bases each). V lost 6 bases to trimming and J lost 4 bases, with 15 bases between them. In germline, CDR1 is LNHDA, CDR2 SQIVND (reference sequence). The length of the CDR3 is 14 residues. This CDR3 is CASRAGGGRETQYF. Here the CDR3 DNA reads TGTGCCAGTAGAGCCGGAGGGGGACGAGAGACCCAGTACTTC.

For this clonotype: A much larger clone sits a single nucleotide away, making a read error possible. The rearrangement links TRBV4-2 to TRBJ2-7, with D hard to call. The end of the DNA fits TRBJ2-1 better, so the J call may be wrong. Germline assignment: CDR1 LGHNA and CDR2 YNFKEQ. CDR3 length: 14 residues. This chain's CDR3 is CASSQDAGSYEQFF. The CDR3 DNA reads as TGTGCCAGCAGCCAAGATGCCGGTTCCTACGAGCAGTTCTTC.

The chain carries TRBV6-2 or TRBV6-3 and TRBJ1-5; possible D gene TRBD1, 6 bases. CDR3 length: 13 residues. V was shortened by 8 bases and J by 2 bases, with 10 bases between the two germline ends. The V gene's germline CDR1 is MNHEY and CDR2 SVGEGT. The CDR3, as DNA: TGTGCCAGCGCGAGACAGGGCAATCAGCCCCAGCATTTT. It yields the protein CASARQGNQPQHF.

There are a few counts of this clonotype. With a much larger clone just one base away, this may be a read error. The CDR3 bases are TGTGCCAGCAGGGCCGGGACAGGGTATCAGCCCCAGCATTTT. Its translation is CASRAGTGYQPQHF. The chain joins TRBV2 to TRBJ1-5; 9 bases line up with TRBD1. The CDR3 sequence is 14 residues long. CDR1 SNHLY and CDR2 FYNNEI come from the germline V gene. The V segment lost 6 bases and the J segment 5 bases; nucleotides outside the gene matches: 5.

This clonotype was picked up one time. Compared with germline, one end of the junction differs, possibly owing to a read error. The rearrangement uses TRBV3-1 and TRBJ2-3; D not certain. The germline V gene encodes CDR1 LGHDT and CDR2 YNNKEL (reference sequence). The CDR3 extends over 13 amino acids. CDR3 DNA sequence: TGTGCCAGGAGCCAAGGTCTCACAGATACGCAGTATTTT. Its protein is CARSQGLTDTQYF.

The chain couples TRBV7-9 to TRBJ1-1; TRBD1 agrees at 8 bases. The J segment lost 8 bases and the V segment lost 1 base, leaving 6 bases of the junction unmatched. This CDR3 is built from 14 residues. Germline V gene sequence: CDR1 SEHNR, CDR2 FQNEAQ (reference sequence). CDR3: CASSLVSDRVEAFF. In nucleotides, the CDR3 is TGTGCCAGCAGCTTAGTTTCGGACAGGGTGGAAGCTTTCTTT.

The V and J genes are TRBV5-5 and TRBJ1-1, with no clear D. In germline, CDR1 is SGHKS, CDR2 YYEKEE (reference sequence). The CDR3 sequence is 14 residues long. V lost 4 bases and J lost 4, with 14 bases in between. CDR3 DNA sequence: TGTGCCAGCAGCCGCCCCATCCGGGGCACTGAAGCTTTCTTT. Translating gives CASSRPIRGTEAFF. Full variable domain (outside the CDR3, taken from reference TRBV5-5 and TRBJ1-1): DAGVTQSPTHLIKTRGQQVTLRCSPISGHKSVSWYQQVLGQGPQFIFQYYEKEERGRGNFPDRFSARQFPNYSSELNVNALLLGDSALYLCASSRPIRGTEAFFGQGTRLTVV.

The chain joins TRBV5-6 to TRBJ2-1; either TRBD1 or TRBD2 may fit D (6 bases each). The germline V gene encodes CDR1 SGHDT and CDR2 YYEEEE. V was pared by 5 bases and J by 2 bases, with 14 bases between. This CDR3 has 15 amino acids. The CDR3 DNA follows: TGTGCCAGCAGTTTAGGGGGGACTCCCTACAATGAGCAGTTCTTC. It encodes CASSLGGTPYNEQFF. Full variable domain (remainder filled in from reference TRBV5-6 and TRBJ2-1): DAGVTQSPTHLIKTRGQQVTLRCSPKSGHDTVSWYQQALGQGPQFIFQYYEEEERQRGNFPDRFSGHQFPNYSSELNVNALLLGDSALYLCASSLGGTPYNEQFFGPGTRLTVL.

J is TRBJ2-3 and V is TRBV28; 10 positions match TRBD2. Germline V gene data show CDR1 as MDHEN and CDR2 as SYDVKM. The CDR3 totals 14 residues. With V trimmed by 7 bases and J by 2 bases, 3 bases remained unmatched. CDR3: CASTSGGHTDTQYF. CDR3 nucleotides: TGTGCCAGCACTAGCGGGGGTCACACAGATACGCAGTATTTT.

The DNA for the CDR3 is TGTGCCAGCACCCCATATCCACAGTCCAATGAGCAGTACTTC. The encoded protein is CASTPYPQSNEQYF. The chain couples TRBV4-2 to TRBJ2-5; D not certain. This CDR3 spans 14 amino acids. Between the trimmed V and J ends, which lost 7 bases and 11 bases, there was a span of 23 bases. Germline lookup yields CDR1 LGHNA and CDR2 YNFKEQ.

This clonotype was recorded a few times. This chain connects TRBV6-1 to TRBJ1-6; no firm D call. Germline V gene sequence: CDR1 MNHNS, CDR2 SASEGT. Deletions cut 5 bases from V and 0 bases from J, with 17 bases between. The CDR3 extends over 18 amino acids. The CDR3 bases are TGTGCCAGCAGTCTATTGAGACGGAAGAGCTCCTATAATTCACCCCTCCACTTT. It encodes CASSLLRRKSSYNSPLHF.

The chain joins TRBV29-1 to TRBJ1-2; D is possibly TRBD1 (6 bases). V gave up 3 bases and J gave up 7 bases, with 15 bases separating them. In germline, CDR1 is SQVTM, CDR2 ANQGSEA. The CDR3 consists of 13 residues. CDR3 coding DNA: TGCAGCGTTGAGCCAGTACAGGGTAGTGGCTACACCTTC. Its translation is CSVEPVQGSGYTF.

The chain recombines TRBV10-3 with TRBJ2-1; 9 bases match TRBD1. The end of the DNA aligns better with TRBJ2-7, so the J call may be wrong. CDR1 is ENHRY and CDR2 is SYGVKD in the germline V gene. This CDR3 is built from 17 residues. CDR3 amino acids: CAISESGTGISYNEQYF. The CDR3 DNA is TGTGCCATCAGTGAGTCTGGGACAGGGATCTCCTACAATGAGCAGTACTTC.

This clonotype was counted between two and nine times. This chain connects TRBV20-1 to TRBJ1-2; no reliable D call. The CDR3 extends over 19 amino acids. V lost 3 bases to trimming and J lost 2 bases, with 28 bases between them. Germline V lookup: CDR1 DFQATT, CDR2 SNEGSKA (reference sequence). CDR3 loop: CSASVARSSGGRKNYGYTF. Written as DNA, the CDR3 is TGCAGTGCTAGTGTAGCCCGATCCTCGGGTGGCAGAAAAAACTATGGCTACACCTTC.

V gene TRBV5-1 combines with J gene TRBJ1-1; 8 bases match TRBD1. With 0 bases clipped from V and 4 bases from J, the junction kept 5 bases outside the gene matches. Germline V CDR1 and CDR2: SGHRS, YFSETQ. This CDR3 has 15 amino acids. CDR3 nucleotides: TGCGCCAGCAGCTTGGTGCAGGGGGCTTCCACTGAAGCTTTCTTT. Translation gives CASSLVQGASTEAFF.

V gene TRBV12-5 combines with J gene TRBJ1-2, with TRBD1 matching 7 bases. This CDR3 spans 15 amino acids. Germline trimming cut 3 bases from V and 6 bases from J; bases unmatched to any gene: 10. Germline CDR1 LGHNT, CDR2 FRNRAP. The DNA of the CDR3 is TGTGCTAGTGGTTTATCCGGACAGGCTGTCCATGGCTACACCTTC. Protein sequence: CASGLSGQAVHGYTF.

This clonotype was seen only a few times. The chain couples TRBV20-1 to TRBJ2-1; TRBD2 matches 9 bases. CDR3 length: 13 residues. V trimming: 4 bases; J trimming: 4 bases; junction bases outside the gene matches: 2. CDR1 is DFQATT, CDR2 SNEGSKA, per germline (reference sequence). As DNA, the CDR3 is TGCAGTGCTACTAGCGGGGCTTACAATGAGCAGTTCTTC. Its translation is CSATSGAYNEQFF.

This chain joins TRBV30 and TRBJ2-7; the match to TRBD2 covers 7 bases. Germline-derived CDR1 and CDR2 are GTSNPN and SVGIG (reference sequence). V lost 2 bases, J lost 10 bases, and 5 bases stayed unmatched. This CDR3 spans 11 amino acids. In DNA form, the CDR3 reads TGTGCCTGGAGTTACCGGGAGGCCCAGTACTTC. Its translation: CAWSYREAQYF.